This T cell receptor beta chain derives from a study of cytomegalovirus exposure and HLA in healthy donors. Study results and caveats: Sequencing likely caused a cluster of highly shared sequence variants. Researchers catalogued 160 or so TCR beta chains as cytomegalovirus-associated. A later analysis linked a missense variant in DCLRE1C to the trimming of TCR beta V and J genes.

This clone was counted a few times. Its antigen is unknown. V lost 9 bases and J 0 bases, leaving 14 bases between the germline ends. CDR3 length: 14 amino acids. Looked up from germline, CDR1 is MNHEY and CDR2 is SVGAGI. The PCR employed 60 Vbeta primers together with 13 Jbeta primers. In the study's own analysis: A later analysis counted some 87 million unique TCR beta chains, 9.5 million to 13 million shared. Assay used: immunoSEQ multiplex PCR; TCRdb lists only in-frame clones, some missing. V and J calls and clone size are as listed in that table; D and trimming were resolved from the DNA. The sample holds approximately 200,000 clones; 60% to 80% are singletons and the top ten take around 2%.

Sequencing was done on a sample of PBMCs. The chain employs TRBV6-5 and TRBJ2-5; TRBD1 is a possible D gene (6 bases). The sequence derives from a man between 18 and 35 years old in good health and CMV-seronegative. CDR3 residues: CASQGPEYQETQYF. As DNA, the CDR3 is TGTGCCAGTCAGGGGCCAGAGTACCAAGAGACCCAGTACTTC.